The table lists the clone carrying this TCR beta chain with many counts. Its specificity is unknown. Sample treatment: oral pan-JAK inhibitor, 5-10 mg twice daily. Extracted from the samples, RNA was reverse transcribed into cDNA to serve as the sequencing template. Assay: immunoSEQ multiplex PCR; the TCRdb copy retains only in-frame clones and omits some. The table shows under 350,000 clones, with about three fifths occurring only once. The data are from a study of CD8+ T cells in alopecia areata. For the study at large: Twice a day, 5 to 10 mg of oral tofacitinib was administered to treated patients. Patients in the study were on tofacitinib for 6 to 18 months, then off it for 6 months. By percentage of affected scalp area, the severity of treated patients was scored. The study, taken as a whole, reports: Affected lesional scalp, above all in alopecia totalis/universalis, was more clonal than normal scalp.

V lost 1 base and J lost 2, with 13 bases in between. CDR3 length: 16 residues. CDR1 and CDR2 (germline): LGHNT, FRNRAP. The receptor was isolated from a human donor with alopecia areata. The sequences come from CD4+ T cells sorted from blood, collected at week 24, from a patient treated with tofacitinib. The chain uses TRBV12-5 and TRBJ2-3; D possibly corresponds to TRBD2 (5 bases). As DNA, the CDR3 is TGTGCTAGTGGTTTGGGACTAACCAAAGTCACAGATACGCAGTATTTT. It codes for CASGLGLTKVTDTQYF.